The entry that follows covers one TCR beta chain sequence. This CDR3 has 15 residues. Trimming left V 4 bases short and J 3 bases short, with 17 bases between. CDR1 is DFQATT, CDR2 SNEGSKA, per germline (reference sequence). These data originate in a study of blood T cells in healthy people across ages. Turning to the study itself: Capture via template switching afforded approximately one barcoded beta molecule per two T cells.

A second PCR, run for about 6 to 11 cycles, used a sample-barcoded 5' primer plus a J-beta primer mix. MiXCR, applied by TCRdb to the 5' RACE reads, yields one record per CDR3 protein. The table has about 1.6 million distinct CDR3 sequences, about 35% seen once; the top ten hold over 9%. Ranging in age from roughly 6 to 95, the donors were healthy Caucasian individuals from Russia. The source of this sequence is a woman aged 30 to 39 in good health. The chain carries TRBV20-1 and TRBJ2-3; TRBD2 is a possible D gene (6 bases). Specimen: blood. CDR3 residues: CSATLGRRETDTQYF. CDR3 DNA: TGCAGTGCTACCTTGGGTAGGAGGGAAACAGATACGCAGTATTTT.